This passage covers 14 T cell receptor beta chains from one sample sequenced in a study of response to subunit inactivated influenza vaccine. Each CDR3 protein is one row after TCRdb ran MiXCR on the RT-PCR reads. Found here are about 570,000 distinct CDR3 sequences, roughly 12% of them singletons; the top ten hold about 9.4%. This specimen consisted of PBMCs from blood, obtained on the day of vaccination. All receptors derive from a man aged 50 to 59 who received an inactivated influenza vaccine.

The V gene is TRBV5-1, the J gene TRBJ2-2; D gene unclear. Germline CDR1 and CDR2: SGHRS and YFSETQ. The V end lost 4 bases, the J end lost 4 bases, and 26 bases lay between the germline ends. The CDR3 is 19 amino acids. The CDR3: CASSHLGFVRRDVTGELFF. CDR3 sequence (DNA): TGCGCCAGCAGCCACCTGGGGTTCGTCCGCCGCGATGTCACCGGGGAGCTGTTTTTT.

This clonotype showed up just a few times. The CDR3 loop reads CASSFDRGGYYEQYF. CDR3 nucleotides: TGTGCCAGCAGTTTCGACAGGGGAGGCTACTACGAGCAGTACTTC. The chain has TRBV27 and TRBJ2-7, with TRBD1 matching 8 bases. After removal of 3 bases from V and 3 bases from J, the junction contained 7 bases not matched to a gene. CDR1 MNHEY and CDR2 SMNVEV come from the germline V gene (reference sequence). This CDR3 is built from 15 residues.

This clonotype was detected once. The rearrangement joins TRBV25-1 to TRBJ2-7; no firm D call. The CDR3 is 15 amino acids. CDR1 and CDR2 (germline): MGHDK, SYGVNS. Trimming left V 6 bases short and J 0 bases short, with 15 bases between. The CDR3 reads CASSPKAPNSYEQYF. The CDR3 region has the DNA TGTGCCAGCAGCCCGAAGGCGCCCAACTCCTACGAGCAGTACTTC.

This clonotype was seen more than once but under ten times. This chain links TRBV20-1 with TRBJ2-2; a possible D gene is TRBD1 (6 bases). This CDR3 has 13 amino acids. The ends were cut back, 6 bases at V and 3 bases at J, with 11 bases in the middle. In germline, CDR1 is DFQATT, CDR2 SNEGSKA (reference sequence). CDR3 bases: TGCAGTGCCAGGGGTTTTCACACCGGGGAGCTGTTTTTT. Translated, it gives CSARGFHTGELFF.

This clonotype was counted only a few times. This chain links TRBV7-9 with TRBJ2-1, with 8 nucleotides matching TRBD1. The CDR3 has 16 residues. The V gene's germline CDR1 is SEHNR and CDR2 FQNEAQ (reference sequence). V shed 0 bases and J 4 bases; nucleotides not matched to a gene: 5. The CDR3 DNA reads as TGTGCCAGCAGCTTAGCGTTCGGACAGGGTTACAATGAGCAGTTCTTC. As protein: CASSLAFGQGYNEQFF.

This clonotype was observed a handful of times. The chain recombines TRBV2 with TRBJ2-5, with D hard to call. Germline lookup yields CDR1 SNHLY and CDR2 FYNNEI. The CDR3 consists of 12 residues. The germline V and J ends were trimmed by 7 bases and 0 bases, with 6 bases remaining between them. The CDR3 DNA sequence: TGTGCCAGCAACCCCGACCAAGAGACCCAGTACTTC. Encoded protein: CASNPDQETQYF.

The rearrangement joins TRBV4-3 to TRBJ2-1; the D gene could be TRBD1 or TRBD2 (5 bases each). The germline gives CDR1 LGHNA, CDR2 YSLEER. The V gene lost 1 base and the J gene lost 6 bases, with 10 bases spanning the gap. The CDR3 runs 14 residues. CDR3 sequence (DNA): TGCGCCAGCAGCCAAGTTACGGGGCCCAATGAGCAGTTCTTC. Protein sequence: CASSQVTGPNEQFF.

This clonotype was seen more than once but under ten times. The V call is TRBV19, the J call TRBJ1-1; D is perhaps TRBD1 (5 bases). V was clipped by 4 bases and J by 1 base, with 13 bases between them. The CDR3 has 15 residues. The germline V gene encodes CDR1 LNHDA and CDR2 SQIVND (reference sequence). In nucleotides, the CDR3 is TGTGCCAGTAGTAACACTCTCGGGACGAACACTGAAGCTTTCTTT. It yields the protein CASSNTLGTNTEAFF.

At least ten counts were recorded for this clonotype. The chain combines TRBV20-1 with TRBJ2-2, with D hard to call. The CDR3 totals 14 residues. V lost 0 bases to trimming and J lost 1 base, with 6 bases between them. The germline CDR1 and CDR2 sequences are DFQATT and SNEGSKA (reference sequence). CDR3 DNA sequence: TGCAGTGCTAGAGAAGTGGGGAACACCGGGGAGCTGTTTTTT. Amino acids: CSAREVGNTGELFF.

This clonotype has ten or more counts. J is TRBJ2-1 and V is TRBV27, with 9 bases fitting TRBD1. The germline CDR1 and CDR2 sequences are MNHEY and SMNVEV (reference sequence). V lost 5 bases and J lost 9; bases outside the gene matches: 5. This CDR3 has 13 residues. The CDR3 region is CASSLDRGREQFF. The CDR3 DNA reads TGTGCCAGCAGTCTGGACAGGGGACGTGAGCAGTTCTTC.

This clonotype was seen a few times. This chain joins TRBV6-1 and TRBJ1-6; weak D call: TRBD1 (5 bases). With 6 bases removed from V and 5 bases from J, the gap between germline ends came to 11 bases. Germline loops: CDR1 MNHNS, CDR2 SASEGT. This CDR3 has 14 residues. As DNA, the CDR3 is TGTGCCAGCAGGGACCGGGACGATAATTCACCCCTCCACTTT. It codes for CASRDRDDNSPLHF.

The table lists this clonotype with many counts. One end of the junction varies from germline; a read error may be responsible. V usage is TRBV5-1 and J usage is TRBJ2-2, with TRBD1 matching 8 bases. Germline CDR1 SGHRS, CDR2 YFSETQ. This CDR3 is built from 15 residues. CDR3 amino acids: CASSRTGTNTGELFF. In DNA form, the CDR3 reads TGTGCCAGCAGTAGGACAGGGACGAACACCGGGGAGCTGTTTTTT.

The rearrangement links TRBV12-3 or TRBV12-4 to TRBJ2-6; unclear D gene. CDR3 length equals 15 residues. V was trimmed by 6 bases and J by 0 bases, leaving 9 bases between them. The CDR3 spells CASRIKDSGANVLTF. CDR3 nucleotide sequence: TGTGCCAGCAGGATCAAGGACTCTGGGGCCAACGTCCTGACTTTC.

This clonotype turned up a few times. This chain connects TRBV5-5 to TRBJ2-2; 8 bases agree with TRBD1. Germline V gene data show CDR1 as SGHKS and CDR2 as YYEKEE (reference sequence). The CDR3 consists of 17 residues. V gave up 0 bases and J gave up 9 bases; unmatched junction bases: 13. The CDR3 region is CASSLAGGGRVGRELFF. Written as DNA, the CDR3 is TGTGCCAGCAGCTTGGCAGGGGGCGGCCGCGTGGGCCGGGAGCTGTTTTTT.